The T cell receptor beta chain described here comes from a study of graft-versus-host responses after intestinal transplantation. TCRdb's table, derived via immunoSEQ multiplex PCR, lists solely in-frame clones and lacks some. Counted here are 23,000 or so clones, 93% occurring once; the ten biggest clones make up 0.45% to 0.6%. The receptor's source is a human patient who received an intestinal transplant, so some T cells may come from the graft donor. Material: PBMCs, obtained 18 days after transplant.

In DNA form, the CDR3 reads TGTGCCAGCAGCCGCCTAGGGGGCTCCTACGAGCAGTACTTC. Protein product: CASSRLGGSYEQYF. This chain uses TRBV11-2 with TRBJ2-7; TRBD1 is a possible D gene (6 bases). V lost 5 bases and J 0 bases, leaving 11 bases between the germline ends. In germline, CDR1 is SGHAT, CDR2 FQNNGV. The CDR3 spans 14 residues.